Presented here are 8 T cell receptor beta chains from one specimen sequenced in a study of blood T cells in healthy people across ages. Primed by a sample-barcoded 5' primer and a J-beta primer mix, a second PCR proceeded for 7 to 11 cycles. TCRdb reprocessed the 5' RACE reads via MiXCR and lists one record per CDR3 protein. The sample gives 850,000 to 1,100,000 distinct CDR3 sequences, approximately 38% of which show up once; roughly 14% is in the top ten. The sample consisted of blood. The receptors come from a man between 18 and 29 years old in good health.

This clonotype was observed a few times. V gene TRBV4-1 combines with J gene TRBJ1-2; a weak D match, TRBD1 (5 bases). This CDR3 comprises 15 residues. The V and J ends lost 0 bases and 3 bases respectively, with 11 bases between them. CDR1 MGHRA and CDR2 YSYEKL come from the germline V gene. The CDR3: CASSQDLGAHYGYTF. The CDR3 coding sequence is TGCGCCAGCAGCCAAGATTTAGGGGCCCACTATGGCTACACCTTC.

The chain recombines TRBV20-1 with TRBJ1-5; no definite D call. The germline CDR1 and CDR2 sequences are DFQATT and SNEGSKA (reference sequence). CDR3 length: 13 amino acids. Trimming cost V 3 bases and J 5 bases, with 11 bases left between them. The CDR3 DNA sequence: TGCAGTGCTAGGGAGGCCTTGTATCAGCCCCAGCATTTT. Its protein product is CSAREALYQPQHF.

The CDR3 DNA is TGTGCCAGCAGTTTCCGGCTAGCGGCACAAGAGACCCAGTACTTC. The encoded protein is CASSFRLAAQETQYF. The chain employs TRBV12-3 or TRBV12-4 and TRBJ2-5; 7 positions agree with TRBD2. This CDR3 is 15 amino acids long. Germline trimming cut 3 bases from V and 2 bases from J; bases unmatched to any gene: 6.

V usage is TRBV5-4 and J usage is TRBJ1-1; D gene ambiguous. The V end was cut by 4 bases, the J end by 2 bases, with 9 bases between. Germline-derived CDR1 and CDR2 are SGHNT and YYREEE (reference sequence). The CDR3 totals 13 residues. This chain's CDR3 is CASSMGGNTEAFF. The CDR3 nucleotides read TGTGCCAGCAGCATGGGAGGAAACACTGAAGCTTTCTTT.

This clonotype was counted a few times. The genes are TRBV5-1 and TRBJ2-1, with D perhaps matching TRBD1 (5 bases). CDR1 and CDR2 (germline): SGHRS, YFSETQ. The V end was cut by 4 bases, the J end by 9 bases, with 11 bases between. The CDR3 has 12 amino acids. The CDR3 loop reads CASSVARGEQFF. The CDR3 DNA follows: TGCGCCAGCAGCGTAGCAAGGGGTGAGCAGTTCTTC.

J is TRBJ2-1 and V is TRBV10-3; TRBD1 aligns across 8 bases. This CDR3 comprises 13 residues. The V gene's germline CDR1 is ENHRY and CDR2 SYGVKD. After removal of 9 bases from V and 3 bases from J, the junction contained 4 bases not matched to a gene. CDR3 in amino acids: CAIGQGNYNEQFF. CDR3 DNA: TGTGCCATTGGACAGGGTAACTACAATGAGCAGTTCTTC.

In this sample, this clonotype turned up many times. The J gene is TRBJ1-1, the V gene TRBV5-1, with unresolved D. The CDR3 loop spans 14 amino acids. Germline V gives CDR1 SGHRS, CDR2 YFSETQ. Trimming took off 0 bases at V and 2 bases at J, with 8 bases between the two ends. DNA for the CDR3: TGCGCCAGCAGCTTGGTTGGGGTTAACACTGAAGCTTTCTTT. It encodes CASSLVGVNTEAFF.

This chain joins TRBV14 and TRBJ2-3; 7 bases agree with TRBD2. Trimming took 4 bases from V and 1 from J; bases not matched to a gene: 5. This CDR3 region has 15 residues. The germline V gene has CDR1 SGHDN and CDR2 FVKESK. DNA for the CDR3: TGTGCCAGCAGCCCGGGGGAGGGACGCACAGATACGCAGTATTTT. Encoded protein: CASSPGEGRTDTQYF.